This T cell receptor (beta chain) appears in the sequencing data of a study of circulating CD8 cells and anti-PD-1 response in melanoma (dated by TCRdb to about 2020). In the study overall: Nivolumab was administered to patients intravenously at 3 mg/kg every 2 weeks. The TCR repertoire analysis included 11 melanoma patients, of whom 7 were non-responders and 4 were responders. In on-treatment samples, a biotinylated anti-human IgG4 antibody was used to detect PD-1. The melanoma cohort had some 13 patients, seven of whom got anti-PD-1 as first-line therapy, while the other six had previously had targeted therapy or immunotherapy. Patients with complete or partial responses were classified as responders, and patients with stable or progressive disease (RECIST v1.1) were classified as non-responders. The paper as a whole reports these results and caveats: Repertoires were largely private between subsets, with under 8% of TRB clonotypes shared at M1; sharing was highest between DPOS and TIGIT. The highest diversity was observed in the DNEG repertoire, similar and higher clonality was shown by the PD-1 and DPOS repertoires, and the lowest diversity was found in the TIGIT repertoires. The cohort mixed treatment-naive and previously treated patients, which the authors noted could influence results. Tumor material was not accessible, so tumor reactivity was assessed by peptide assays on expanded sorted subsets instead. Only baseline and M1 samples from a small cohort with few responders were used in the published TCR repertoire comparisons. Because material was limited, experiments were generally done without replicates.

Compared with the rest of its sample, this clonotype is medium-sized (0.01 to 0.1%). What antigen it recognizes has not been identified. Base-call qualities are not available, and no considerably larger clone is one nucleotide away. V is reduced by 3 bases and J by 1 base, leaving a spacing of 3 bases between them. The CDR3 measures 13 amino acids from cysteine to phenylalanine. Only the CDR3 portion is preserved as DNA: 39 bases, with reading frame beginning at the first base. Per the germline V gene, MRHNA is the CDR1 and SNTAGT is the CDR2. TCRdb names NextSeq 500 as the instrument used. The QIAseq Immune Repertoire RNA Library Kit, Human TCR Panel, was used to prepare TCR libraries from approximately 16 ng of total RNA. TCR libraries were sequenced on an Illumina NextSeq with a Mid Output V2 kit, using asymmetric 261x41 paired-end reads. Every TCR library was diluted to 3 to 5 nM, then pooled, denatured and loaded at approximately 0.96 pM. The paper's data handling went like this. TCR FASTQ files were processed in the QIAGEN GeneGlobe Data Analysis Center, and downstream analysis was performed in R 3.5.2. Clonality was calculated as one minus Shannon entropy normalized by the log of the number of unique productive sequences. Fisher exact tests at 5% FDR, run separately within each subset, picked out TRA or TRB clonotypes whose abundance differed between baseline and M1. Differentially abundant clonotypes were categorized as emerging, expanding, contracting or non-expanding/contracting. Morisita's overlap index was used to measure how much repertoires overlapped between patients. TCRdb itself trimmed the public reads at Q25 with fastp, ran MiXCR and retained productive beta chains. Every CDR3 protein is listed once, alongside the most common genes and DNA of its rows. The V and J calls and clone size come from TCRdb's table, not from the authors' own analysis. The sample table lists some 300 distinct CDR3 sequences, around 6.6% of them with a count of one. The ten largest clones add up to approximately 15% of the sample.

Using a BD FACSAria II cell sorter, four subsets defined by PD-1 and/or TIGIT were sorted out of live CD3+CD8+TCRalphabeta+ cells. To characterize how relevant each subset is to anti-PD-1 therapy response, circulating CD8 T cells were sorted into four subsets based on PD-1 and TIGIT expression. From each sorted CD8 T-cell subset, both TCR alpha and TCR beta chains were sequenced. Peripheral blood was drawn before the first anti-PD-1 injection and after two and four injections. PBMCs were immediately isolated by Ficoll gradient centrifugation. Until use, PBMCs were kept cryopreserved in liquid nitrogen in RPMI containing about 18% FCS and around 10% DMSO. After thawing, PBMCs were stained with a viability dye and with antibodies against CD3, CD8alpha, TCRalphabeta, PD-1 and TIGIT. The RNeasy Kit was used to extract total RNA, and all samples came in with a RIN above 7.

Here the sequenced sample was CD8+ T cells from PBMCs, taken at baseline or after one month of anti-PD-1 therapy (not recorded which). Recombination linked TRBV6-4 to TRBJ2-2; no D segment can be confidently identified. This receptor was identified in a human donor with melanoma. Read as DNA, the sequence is TGTGCCAGCAGTGAGGGGAACACCGGGGAGCTGTTTTTT. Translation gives CASSEGNTGELFF.